These 32 T cell receptor beta chains came from one sample sequenced in a study of blood T cell repertoires in COVID-19. TCRdb's table, derived via immunoSEQ multiplex PCR, lists solely in-frame clones and lacks some. The sample has under 50,000 clones, around 90% seen once. Sequencing was carried out using peripheral blood. The receptors were gathered from a woman between 40 and 50 years old with acute or convalescent COVID-19.

The rearrangement uses TRBV7-9 and TRBJ2-7; 11 nucleotides line up with TRBD1. The germline CDR1 and CDR2 sequences are SEHNR and FQNEAQ (reference sequence). The CDR3 is made up of 15 amino acids. V shed 4 bases, J shed 3 bases, and the junction held 5 bases outside the gene matches. Here the CDR3 reads CASSYSGTGGYEQYF. The CDR3 coding sequence is TGTGCCAGCAGCTATTCCGGGACAGGGGGCTACGAGCAGTACTTC.

The gene calls are TRBV23-1 and TRBJ2-3, with TRBD1 matching 7 bases. Being an ORF, TRBV23-1 has a function that is uncertain. V gave up 9 bases and J gave up 6 bases; unmatched junction bases: 9. This CDR3 is 13 amino acids long. In nucleotides, the CDR3 is TGCGCCAGGGCGATGACAGGGTTGGATACGCAGTATTTT. It is translated as CARAMTGLDTQYF.

This clone was seen just once. V gene TRBV29-1 combines with J gene TRBJ2-3, with 10 bases that match TRBD1. The junction had 5 bases not matched to a gene; V was cut back by 3 bases and J by 2 bases. The V gene's germline CDR1 is SQVTM and CDR2 ANQGSEA. This CDR3 is 15 amino acids long. The DNA of the CDR3 is TGCAGCGTTGAGGGGGACAGGGGCCCCACAGATACGCAGTATTTT. It yields the protein CSVEGDRGPTDTQYF.

This clone has only a few counts. V usage is TRBV3-1 (or the pseudogene TRBV3-2) and J usage is TRBJ1-2; D possibly corresponds to TRBD1 (5 bases). CDR1 is LGHDT and CDR2 is YNNKEL in the germline V gene (reference sequence). V lost 6 bases, J lost 2 bases, and 19 bases lay in between. This CDR3 is built from 16 residues. CDR3 region: CASSPFRPQANYGYTF. CDR3 nucleotide sequence: TGTGCCAGCAGTCCCTTTCGCCCACAGGCCAACTATGGCTACACCTTC.

The chain links TRBV6-5 to TRBJ1-3, with 8 bases aligning to TRBD1. Germline V gives CDR1 MNHEY, CDR2 SVGAGI. After removal of 4 bases from V and 4 bases from J, the junction contained 9 bases not matched to a gene. This CDR3 contains 16 residues. The CDR3 sequence is CASSSGDRHLGNTIYF. The CDR3 DNA reads TGTGCCAGCAGTTCCGGGGACAGGCACTTGGGAAACACCATATATTTT.

The chain is built from TRBV28 and TRBJ1-2; TRBD1 matches at 9 bases. CDR1 and CDR2 (germline): MDHEN, SYDVKM. V lost 6 bases to trimming and J lost 1 base; unmatched junction nucleotides: 3. This CDR3 has 14 amino acids. The CDR3 DNA sequence: TGTGCCAGCAGAGAGGGACAGGGTAACTATGGCTACACCTTC. Translating gives CASREGQGNYGYTF.

The gene calls are TRBV30 and TRBJ2-6, with TRBD1 identical over 9 bases. Trimming at V came to 8 bases and at J to 1 base, leaving 12 bases not matched to a gene. The CDR3 sequence is 17 residues long. Germline V gene sequence: CDR1 GTSNPN, CDR2 SVGIG (reference sequence). CDR3 protein: CARGLGTGTSGANVLTF. CDR3 nucleotides: TGTGCCCGGGGGCTAGGGACAGGGACTTCTGGGGCCAACGTCCTGACTTTC.

V is TRBV27 and J is TRBJ2-7, with 10 bases aligning to TRBD2. Trimming removed 6 bases from V and 2 bases from J; junction bases left unmatched: 7. The CDR3 has 15 residues. The germline V gene has CDR1 MNHEY and CDR2 SMNVEV (reference sequence). The DNA of the CDR3 is TGTGCCAGCAGAAGAGCGGGGGGGCCGCCCTACGAGCAGTACTTC. Its protein is CASRRAGGPPYEQYF.

This rearrangement joins TRBV5-4 to TRBJ2-5, with 8 nucleotides matching TRBD1. CDR3 length: 16 amino acids. V lost 4 bases, J lost 4 bases, and 12 bases stayed unmatched. In germline, CDR1 is SGHNT, CDR2 YYREEE (reference sequence). Written as DNA, the CDR3 is TGTGCCAGCAGCCGACGAGCGGTACAGGGGGGAGAGACCCAGTACTTC. This codes for CASSRRAVQGGETQYF.

The genes are TRBV30 and TRBJ2-3, with a weak D call TRBD2 (7 bases). Per the germline V gene, CDR1 is GTSNPN and CDR2 is SVGIG (reference sequence). The CDR3 covers 15 residues. V lost 0 bases and J lost 2, with 12 bases in between. CDR3 nucleotides: TGTGCCTGGAGTGTTACGGGGGGCGTCACAGATACGCAGTATTTT. Its translation: CAWSVTGGVTDTQYF.

V gene TRBV28 combines with J gene TRBJ2-7; 8 bases map to TRBD1. Germline V gene data show CDR1 as MDHEN and CDR2 as SYDVKM. CDR3 length: 14 residues. This CDR3 reads CARGGQGPSYEQYF. In DNA, the CDR3 is TGTGCACGGGGTGGACAGGGACCATCCTACGAGCAGTACTTC. Full variable domain (rest looked up from reference TRBV28 and TRBJ2-7): DVKVTQSSRYLVKRTGEKVFLECVQDMDHENMFWYRQDPGLGLRLIYFSYDVKMKEKGDIPEGYSVSREKKERFSLILESASTNQTSMYLCARGGQGPSYEQYFGPGTRLTVT.

This clone was observed once. V usage is TRBV5-4 and J usage is TRBJ1-2; no firm D call. The V end was cut by 4 bases, the J end by 0 bases, with 13 bases between. This CDR3 region has 15 residues. Germline V gene data show CDR1 as SGHNT and CDR2 as YYREEE (reference sequence). The CDR3 DNA sequence: TGTGCCAGCAGCCCGCGTGAGAAGACTAACTATGGCTACACCTTC. It yields the protein CASSPREKTNYGYTF.

The table lists this clone with a few counts. This sequence joins TRBV27 and TRBJ1-4; D unclear. This CDR3 is 15 amino acids long. From germline, CDR1 is MNHEY and CDR2 SMNVEV (reference sequence). Trimming removed 6 bases at V and 0 bases at J, with 11 bases between. CDR3: CASSVRRPTNEKLFF. The CDR3 bases are TGTGCCAGCAGCGTAAGGAGGCCAACTAATGAAAAACTGTTTTTT.

The chain has TRBV21-1 and TRBJ1-5; TRBD1 is the table's D call, not checked against the DNA. TRBV21-1 is tagged as a pseudogene. The length of the CDR3 is 17 residues. The CDR3 bases are TGTGCCAGCAGCAAAGCGGGCCGCCAGGGGGGCAATCAGCCCCAGCATTTT. It is translated as CASSKAGRQGGNQPQHF.

The genes are TRBV2 and TRBJ2-3, with a possible D match to TRBD1 (6 bases). Germline V CDR1 and CDR2: SNHLY, FYNNEI. This CDR3 comprises 15 residues. Deletions cut 2 bases from V and 3 bases from J, with 12 bases between. The CDR3 coding sequence is TGTGCCAGCAGTGAATTGGGGGCCCTTACAGATACGCAGTATTTT. This encodes CASSELGALTDTQYF.

The rearrangement uses TRBV7-9 and TRBJ2-7; 9 bases are a match to TRBD2. This CDR3 region has 14 residues. With 5 bases clipped from V and 1 base from J, the junction kept 3 bases outside the gene matches. Germline CDR1 SEHNR, CDR2 FQNEAQ (reference sequence). The CDR3 is CASSPGLASYEQYF. The CDR3 DNA follows: TGTGCCAGCAGCCCGGGACTAGCTTCCTACGAGCAGTACTTC.

The rearrangement uses TRBV7-9 and TRBJ2-7; 8 bases match TRBD2. Germline assignment: CDR1 SEHNR and CDR2 FQNEAQ (reference sequence). The V gene end was trimmed by 1 base and the J gene end by 1 base; junction bases not matched to a gene: 3. The CDR3 sequence is 15 residues long. CDR3 nucleotide sequence: TGTGCCAGCAGCTTAGGCGGGGGGTCTTCCTACGAGCAGTACTTC. Translated: CASSLGGGSSYEQYF. The full variable domain, in which reference TRBV7-9 and TRBJ2-7 provide the parts outside the CDR3, is DTGVSQNPRHKITKRGQNVTFRCDPISEHNRLYWYRQTLGQGPEFLTYFQNEAQLEKSRLLSDRFSAERPKGSFSTLEIQRTEQGDSAMYLCASSLGGGSSYEQYFGPGTRLTVT.

The chain links TRBV19 to TRBJ2-3, with D tentatively TRBD2 (6 bases). Looked up from germline, CDR1 is LNHDA and CDR2 is SQIVND (reference sequence). The CDR3 has 16 residues. Trimming shortened V by 0 bases and J by 1 base, and 11 bases separated the two germline ends. The CDR3 reads CASSIDLRGGTDTQYF. For the CDR3, the DNA is TGTGCCAGTAGTATAGATCTGCGGGGAGGCACAGATACGCAGTATTTT.

V is TRBV25-1 and J is TRBJ1-5; 7 nucleotides line up with TRBD1. This CDR3 has 14 residues. Germline assignment: CDR1 MGHDK and CDR2 SYGVNS. The junction had 9 bases not matched to a gene; V was cut back by 8 bases and J by 5 bases. The CDR3 bases are TGTGCCAGCCGTAAAGGGGACAGAGATCAGCCCCAGCATTTT. This translates into CASRKGDRDQPQHF.

The V and J genes are TRBV2 and TRBJ1-1; TRBD1 agrees at 10 bases. In germline, CDR1 is SNHLY, CDR2 FYNNEI. This CDR3 is built from 15 residues. The junction had 3 bases not matched to a gene; V was cut back by 0 bases and J by 5 bases. The CDR3, as DNA: TGTGCCAGCAGTGAAGCCCCGGGACAGGGGACTGAAGCTTTCTTT. It specifies CASSEAPGQGTEAFF.

This chain uses TRBV28 with TRBJ2-5, with D perhaps TRBD1 (6 bases). The V end lost 6 bases, the J end lost 5 bases, and 25 bases lay between the germline ends. From germline, CDR1 is MDHEN and CDR2 SYDVKM. This CDR3 is built from 17 residues. The CDR3 here is CASSSQRGVGQGETQYF. CDR3 DNA sequence: TGTGCCAGCAGCTCCCAACGTGGCGTGGGGCAGGGGGAGACCCAGTACTTC.

The rearrangement uses TRBV30 and TRBJ2-3; 11 bases align to TRBD2. J gave up 2 bases and V 0 bases, and 4 bases lay outside the gene matches. The CDR3 runs 16 residues. In germline, CDR1 is GTSNPN, CDR2 SVGIG (reference sequence). The DNA of the CDR3 is TGTGCCTGGAGTGTGGGACTAGCGGATTACACAGATACGCAGTATTTT. Translating it yields CAWSVGLADYTDTQYF.

In the case of this clone: The same CDR3 is also encoded by other DNA sequences in this sample. V is TRBV28 and J is TRBJ1-6, with 7 bases aligning to TRBD1. This CDR3 comprises 16 residues. Germline V gene data show CDR1 as MDHEN and CDR2 as SYDVKM. After removal of 4 bases from V and 0 bases from J, the junction contained 3 bases not matched to a gene. This CDR3 reads CASSSGGGSYNSPLHF. The CDR3 coding sequence is TGTGCCAGCAGTTCAGGGGGAGGCTCCTATAATTCACCCCTCCACTTT.

The genes are TRBV6-5 and TRBJ2-7; 9 positions match TRBD1. Germline-derived CDR1 and CDR2 are MNHEY and SVGAGI. This CDR3 is 16 amino acids long. J gave up 1 base and V 0 bases, and 4 bases lay outside the gene matches. The CDR3 DNA sequence: TGTGCCAGCAGTTACTCGACGGGACAGGGATCCTACGAGCAGTACTTC. Translation: CASSYSTGQGSYEQYF.

This chain connects TRBV11-2 to TRBJ2-3; TRBD2 matches at 8 bases. CDR1 is SGHAT and CDR2 is FQNNGV in the germline V gene. With 1 base clipped from V and 6 bases from J, the junction kept 9 bases outside the gene matches. The CDR3 loop spans 16 amino acids. CDR3 region: CASSLGSGGPGDTQYF. The CDR3 nucleotides read TGTGCCAGCAGCTTAGGGTCGGGAGGGCCTGGGGATACGCAGTATTTT.

V gene TRBV6-1 combines with J gene TRBJ2-5; D remains ambiguous. The CDR3 contains 13 residues. Germline V gene lookup returns CDR1 MNHNS and CDR2 SASEGT. Trimming left V 3 bases short and J 5 bases short, with 10 bases between. Here the CDR3 DNA reads TGTGCCAGCAGTGAGGGCCATCAGGAGACCCAGTACTTC. Its translation: CASSEGHQETQYF.

The rearrangement uses TRBV5-4 and TRBJ1-2, with D tentatively TRBD1 (5 bases). This CDR3 has 16 amino acids. The V gene's germline CDR1 is SGHNT and CDR2 YYREEE (reference sequence). Between the trimmed V and J ends, which lost 0 bases and 2 bases, there was a span of 14 bases. CDR3 nucleotides: TGTGCCAGCAGCTTGGCCGGGGGGGGAGGCAACTATGGCTACACCTTC. Translating it yields CASSLAGGGGNYGYTF.

The genes are TRBV18 and TRBJ2-7; D is unresolved. The germline V gene encodes CDR1 KGHSH and CDR2 LQKENI. The V end lost 3 bases, the J end lost 3 bases, and 9 bases lay between the germline ends. The CDR3 extends over 13 amino acids. CDR3 DNA: TGTGCCAGCTCACCCCTCGAGAGCTACGAGCAGTACTTC. This gives the protein CASSPLESYEQYF.

The chain couples TRBV27 to TRBJ2-7; TRBD2 agrees at 13 bases. V shed 2 bases, J shed 7 bases, and the junction held 5 bases outside the gene matches. Germline values: CDR1 MNHEY, CDR2 SMNVEV (reference sequence). CDR3 size: 15 residues. CDR3 protein: CASSLGTSGVGEQYF. DNA of the CDR3: TGTGCCAGCAGTTTAGGGACTAGCGGGGTGGGGGAGCAGTACTTC.

The sample holds one count of this clone. The chain links TRBV6-5 to TRBJ1-2; 8 nucleotides line up with TRBD1. CDR1 is MNHEY and CDR2 is SVGAGI in the germline V gene. CDR3 size: 13 residues. J gave up 6 bases and V 6 bases, and 6 bases lay outside the gene matches. The CDR3 DNA is TGTGCCAGCAGCAGACAGGGGAGCCATGGCTACACCTTC. The encoded protein is CASSRQGSHGYTF.

This clone occurred once. This chain joins TRBV19 and TRBJ1-4, with 9 bases that match TRBD1. Trimming removed 1 base from V and 8 bases from J; junction bases left unmatched: 8. The CDR3 runs 16 residues. The germline gives CDR1 LNHDA, CDR2 SQIVND (reference sequence). In nucleotides, the CDR3 is TGTGCCAGTAGTATAGTAGGGACAGGGCTAAGGGAAAAACTGTTTTTT. Protein: CASSIVGTGLREKLFF.

This clone was picked up a small number of times. The rearrangement links TRBV5-1 to TRBJ2-3; D perhaps matches TRBD2 (6 bases). The CDR3 is 15 amino acids. The ends were cut back, 0 bases at V and 5 bases at J, with 13 bases in the middle. Germline V gene lookup returns CDR1 SGHRS and CDR2 YFSETQ. CDR3 sequence: CASSLAGALGDTQYF. The CDR3 nucleotides read TGCGCCAGCAGCTTGGCGGGAGCGCTAGGAGATACGCAGTATTTT.